This T cell receptor beta chain came from a study of T cell responses to AZD1222 COVID-19 vaccine (dated by TCRdb to the early 2020s). As for the study more broadly: AZD1222 recipients given second doses at about 4 weeks or at about 12 weeks were pooled, since spike-specific TCR depth and breadth were not found to differ between the two schedules. Trial participants were enrolled by age into 18-55, 56-69 and 70-plus year subgroups, with roughly 160, 29 and 62 TCR-sequenced participants respectively. A total of 230 to 250 trial participants underwent TCR sequencing, of whom about 210 had received two doses of AZD1222 and around 25 had received two doses of the MenACWY control vaccine.

General findings and caveats noted by the study authors: Because no day 14 peak-response samples were available, the repertoires could be characterized only after the peak T cell response. Conclusions about previously exposed vaccinees were limited because only 6 or 7 AZD1222 recipients were SARS-CoV-2 seropositive at baseline. Participants were mostly white British, with more females than males. The authors suggested clonal diversity may have been underestimated. Nearly half of unique spike-specific TCRs reportedly recognized epitopes outside regions mutated in the B.1.351 and B.1.1.7 variants. The whole spike protein was spanned by vaccine-associated CD4 TCRs, and dominant responses were seen in regions 160-218 and 743-854. In the small 56-69-year group, the increase in depth fell short of significance, most likely because of low power. A significant rise in spike-specific TCR breadth and depth was observed after two AZD1222 doses relative to day 0 and relative to MenACWY recipients.

The CDR3 regions of human TCRbeta chains were analyzed by immunosequencing. Turning to the authors' computational methods: Repertoire TCRs were matched against a reference library of SARS-CoV-2-specific TCRs generated with the MIRA antigen-specificity platform. Breadth was defined as the fraction of unique TCRs that were SARS-CoV-2-associated, and depth was defined as the fraction of total T cells that were SARS-CoV-2-associated. Each spike-specific TCR was assigned to its reactive spike region and to a CD4 or CD8 class using the MIRA data. Log10-transformed breadth and depth values were compared by one-way ANOVA with Sidak's multiple comparisons tests. Drawn from immuneACCESS, this table holds only the in-frame rearrangements with V and J called that TCRdb kept. Clones are partly lost; checked studies trace under half to an unresolved V gene and leave the rest unexplained. V and J calls and clone size are copied from that table; D and trimming were computed from the DNA. This sample has about 100,000 clones in its table, and about 85% of those were observed once. 1.8% of the sample is taken by the ten largest.

Concerning this clone: The target of this receptor is not known. No much larger clone exists at a distance of one base, and base qualities are not known.

As encoded in the germline V gene, CDR1 is MNHEY while CDR2 is SVGEGT. The trim is 4 bases for V and 8 bases for J, with a gap of 17 bases between the germline ends. The CDR3 measures 14 amino acids from cysteine to phenylalanine. Left in the record is the CDR3 DNA by itself, 42 bases read in frame from the first base. According to the study, the label for this sample's time point signals: baseline before first vaccination. Vaccinee samples came from UK trials COV001 and COV002, including a single-blind randomized controlled phase 2/3 trial of AZD1222 (ChAdOx1 nCoV-19) in healthy adults. For TCRbeta chain sequencing, PBMC samples from trial participants were taken at day 0 and at day 28 after the second dose.

This specimen consisted of peripheral blood, obtained on day 0 of AZD1222 vaccination. In this chain, TRBV6-2 or TRBV6-3 is recombined with TRBJ1-2; the D region possibly corresponds to TRBD1 (5 bases align). The sequence was obtained from an adult in good health. For the CDR3, the sequence is CASSSLTGPLGYTF. The DNA is as follows: TGTGCCAGCAGTTCCCTAACGGGGCCCCTCGGCTACACCTTC.